This T cell receptor beta chain was recovered during a study of blood T cell repertoires in COVID-19. Assay: immunoSEQ multiplex PCR; the TCRdb copy retains only in-frame clones and omits some. The sample has roughly 70,000 clones; approximately 86% are singletons. This clone was detected once. CDR1 and CDR2 (germline): MDHEN, SYDVKM. The CDR3 length is 13 residues. Trimming removed 10 bases from V and 1 base from J, with 14 bases in between. The sample taken for sequencing was peripheral blood. The chain uses TRBV28 and TRBJ2-7; D remains unclear. The TCR comes from an older man with COVID-19, enrolled during active disease. The CDR3 region is CATLGSLSYEQYF. CDR3 bases: TGTGCCACCCTAGGCAGCCTTTCCTACGAGCAGTACTTC.